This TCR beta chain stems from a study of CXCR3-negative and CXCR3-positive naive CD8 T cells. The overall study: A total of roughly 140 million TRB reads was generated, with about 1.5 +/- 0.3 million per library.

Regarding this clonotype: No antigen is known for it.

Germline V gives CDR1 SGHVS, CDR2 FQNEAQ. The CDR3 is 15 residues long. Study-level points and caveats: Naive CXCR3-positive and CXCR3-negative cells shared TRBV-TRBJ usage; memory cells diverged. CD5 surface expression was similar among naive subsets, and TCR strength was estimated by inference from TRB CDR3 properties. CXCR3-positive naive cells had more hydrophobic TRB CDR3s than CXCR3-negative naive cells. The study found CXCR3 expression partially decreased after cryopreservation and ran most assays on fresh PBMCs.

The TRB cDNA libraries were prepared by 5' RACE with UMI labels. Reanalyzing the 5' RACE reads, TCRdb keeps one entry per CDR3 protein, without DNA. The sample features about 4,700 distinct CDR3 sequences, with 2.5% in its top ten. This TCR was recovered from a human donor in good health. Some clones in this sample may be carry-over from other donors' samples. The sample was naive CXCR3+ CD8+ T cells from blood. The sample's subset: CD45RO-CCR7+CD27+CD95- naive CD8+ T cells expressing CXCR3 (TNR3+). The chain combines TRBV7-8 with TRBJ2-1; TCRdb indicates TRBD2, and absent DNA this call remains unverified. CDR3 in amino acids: CASSLASGDYNEQFF.